The entry below describes one T cell receptor (beta chain). Its target is unknown. The CDR3 is made up of 16 amino acids. Trimming removed 4 bases at V and 0 bases at J, with 13 bases between. Germline lookup yields CDR1 LNHDA and CDR2 SQIVND (reference sequence). Peripheral blood samples of roughly 9.8 milliliters were drawn from each donor. The data derive from a study of blood T cells in healthy people across ages. Combining a sample-barcoded 5' primer with a J-beta primer mix, a second PCR ran for roughly 7 to 12 cycles. TCRdb recomputed calls from the 5' RACE reads with MiXCR, one row per CDR3 protein. In the table there are 270,000 or so distinct CDR3 sequences, 25% to 30% of which are singletons. Study results and caveats: The lack of PBMC sorting stopped any conclusive naive versus antigen-experienced comparison. A strong correlation was found between TCR beta diversity and the percentage of naive T cells. Donor CMV infection status was unknown, possibly confounding age-related changes in expanded clonotypes.

The V call is TRBV19, the J call TRBJ2-1, with D possibly TRBD1 on 6 matching bases. The receptor's source is a woman in her 70s in good health. The material sequenced was blood. CDR3 loop: CASSTLQGSSYNEQFF. DNA for the CDR3: TGTGCCAGTAGTACCCTACAGGGAAGCTCCTACAATGAGCAGTTCTTC.